This T cell receptor (beta chain) was sequenced during a study of Ad26.COV2.S vaccination and SARS-CoV-2 variants. Across the study: Ad26.COV2.S given intramuscularly, once or twice 56 days apart.

This CDR3 region has 14 residues. The V gene's germline CDR1 is MNHEY and CDR2 SMNVEV (reference sequence). V dropped 5 bases and J dropped 8; count of bases not matched to a gene: 6. Findings and limits, study-wide: CD8+ and CD4+ T cells specific for spike reportedly responded with substantial breadth after vaccination.

Stated treatment: roughly 19 received Ad26.COV2.S at low or high dose, single or two shots; 5 received placebo; per-sample allocation not given. Collection of samples fell on day 63 after the first vaccine or placebo injection. TCRdb's copy holds only in-frame clones and misses some; the assay was immunoSEQ multiplex PCR. The sample consists of approximately 480,000 clones, roughly 89% of them appearing once. Of note for this clone: The target antigen is unknown.

The J gene is TRBJ2-1, the V gene TRBV27; 10 bases align to TRBD1. The sequence came from a person between 18 and 65 years old who received the Ad26.COV2.S COVID-19 vaccine or a placebo. The starting material was peripheral blood, obtained in a trial of Ad26.COV2.S vaccine versus placebo. This CDR3 is CASSHDRGRDEQFF. CDR3 nucleotides: TGTGCCAGCAGTCATGACAGGGGGCGGGATGAGCAGTTCTTC.